These 2 T cell receptor beta chains share one sample of origin, sequenced in a study of T cell responses to AZD1222 COVID-19 vaccine. TCRdb keeps only in-frame clones here, not all; method: immunoSEQ multiplex PCR. Here the sample spans around 100,000 clones, nearly 90% being singletons. Sequenced material: peripheral blood, taken on day 0 of AZD1222 vaccination. These receptors were collected from an adult in good health.

The rearrangement links TRBV9 to TRBJ2-7, with D perhaps being TRBD1 or TRBD2 (7 bases each). The V end was cut by 0 bases, the J end by 0 bases, with 19 bases between. The germline V gene encodes CDR1 SGDLS and CDR2 YYNGEE. The CDR3 has 18 amino acids. CDR3 residues: CASSVASGGDTFSYEQYF. The DNA of the CDR3 is TGTGCCAGCAGCGTAGCATCAGGGGGGGACACTTTCTCCTACGAGCAGTACTTC.

The rearrangement links TRBV3-1 (or the pseudogene TRBV3-2) to TRBJ1-4; 8 nucleotides agree with TRBD1. The V gene's germline CDR1 is LGHDT and CDR2 YNNKEL (reference sequence). The trim removed 2 bases at V and 8 bases at J, leaving 7 bases unmatched. The CDR3 consists of 15 residues. Written as DNA, the CDR3 is TGTGCCAGCAGCCAAAGGGGACAGGTCTCCGAAAAACTGTTTTTT. Protein sequence: CASSQRGQVSEKLFF.